This is a list of T cell receptor beta chains from one sample in a study of cytomegalovirus exposure and HLA in healthy donors. Here immunoSEQ multiplex PCR was the method, and the copy in TCRdb shows in-frame clones only, minus some. The sample lists 90,000 to 120,000 clones, roughly 85% occurring once. Source material: PBMCs. The receptors shown here come from a woman between 40 and 50 years old in good health and CMV-seronegative. Each CDR3 is given without its conserved first and last residue. The order of the fields is V gene, D gene, CDR3 protein. A D gene is named only where the DNA matches it firmly.

TRBV18 | NA | ASSQGGVYSGNTIY
TRBV7-9 | NA | ASSSPSRGLLSSGNTIY
TRBV7-2 | TRBD1 | ASSLRTGGHEQY
TRBV27 | TRBD2 | ASSPRTRNTGELF
TRBV6-1 | NA | ASSPDRSSYNEQF
TRBV9 | NA | ASSVDKSGGDNQPQH
TRBV5-8 | NA | ASSLLDSSNTEAF
TRBV28 | NA | ASSLFGRAIHYGYT
TRBV6-6 | NA | ASSYGSSQPQH
TRBV28 | NA | ASSYAAAVGDEQF
TRBV15 | TRBD1 | ATAGGSNEKLF
TRBV10-3 | NA | AISEGQASVQGDGYT
TRBV5-1 | TRBD1 | ASSLRAGTGADTEAF
TRBV6-1 | NA | ASSEGPQYEQY
TRBV20-1 | NA | SAPGDTQY
TRBV28 | NA | ASSPRTELYGELF
TRBV30 | NA | AWSSTRWGDSYGYT
TRBV28 | NA | ASSRGGGKPNEKLF
TRBV4-1 | NA | ASSQYREETQY
TRBV4-1 | NA | ASSLLGTGALH
TRBV30 | TRBD1 | AWSVHRDSAGELF
TRBV28 | NA | ASSYAWPQEDSGNTIY
TRBV7-2 | TRBD1 | ASMTGTEAF
TRBV14 | TRBD1 | ASSQARGTGAGTEAF
TRBV5-6 | TRBD1 | ASSSDRGYGYT
TRBV5-8 | NA | ASSFPTESSYNEQF